The 24 T cell receptor beta chains below were found in one sample sequenced in a study of T-cell memory formation after mild COVID-19. Each CDR3 protein gets one entry after TCRdb re-called the 5' RACE reads with MiXCR. This sample has about 13,000 distinct CDR3 sequences, with around 15% found just once. The sequenced material came from PBMCs or a T cell subset sorted from them (not recorded which). Every receptor here comes from a man between 18 and 35 years old who had mild COVID-19 (a few samples of this study predate the infection). Cell type and time point are not known.

This clonotype came up many times. The CDR3 DNA reads TGTGCCAGCAGTTTACCAGGTATGGGTGCGGACACTGAAGCTTTCTTT. Its protein product is CASSLPGMGADTEAFF. This sequence joins TRBV28 and TRBJ1-1; D remains unclear. With 2 bases removed from V and 3 bases from J, the gap between germline ends came to 16 bases. The CDR3 has 16 residues. Germline V CDR1 and CDR2: MDHEN, SYDVKM. Using reference TRBV28 and TRBJ1-1 for the parts outside the CDR3, the full variable domain is DVKVTQSSRYLVKRTGEKVFLECVQDMDHENMFWYRQDPGLGLRLIYFSYDVKMKEKGDIPEGYSVSREKKERFSLILESASTNQTSMYLCASSLPGMGADTEAFFGQGTRLTVV.

The chain combines TRBV7-2 with TRBJ1-1; D is ambiguous. Trimming removed 4 bases from V and 3 bases from J, with 9 bases in between. Germline loops: CDR1 SGHTA, CDR2 FQGNSA. CDR3 length: 13 residues. The CDR3 spells CASSSTRDTEAFF. The CDR3 nucleotides read TGTGCCAGCAGCTCCACAAGGGACACTGAAGCTTTCTTT.

This clonotype has ten or more counts. The chain uses TRBV9 and TRBJ2-3; 8 bases agree with TRBD1. Trimming removed 3 bases from V and 2 bases from J; junction bases left unmatched: 2. In germline, CDR1 is SGDLS, CDR2 YYNGEE. The CDR3 runs to 14 residues. The CDR3 here is CASSGQGSTDTQYF. CDR3 DNA: TGTGCCAGCAGCGGACAGGGGTCCACAGATACGCAGTATTTT.

At least ten counts were recorded for this clonotype. The rearrangement uses TRBV28 and TRBJ1-2; D gene unclear. There are 13 residues in the CDR3. The V and J ends lost 4 bases and 7 bases respectively, with 13 bases between them. The germline CDR1 and CDR2 sequences are MDHEN and SYDVKM. The CDR3 here is CASSSPAIIGYTF. The CDR3 DNA sequence: TGTGCCAGCAGTTCCCCCGCCATTATTGGCTACACCTTC.

This chain links TRBV12-3 or TRBV12-4 with TRBJ1-2, with TRBD1 matching 8 bases. The CDR3 extends over 16 amino acids. J was trimmed by 7 bases and V by 3 bases; bases with no gene match: 13. In nucleotides, the CDR3 is TGTGCCAGCAGTTTGTTCAGGGGGCTATCCTTCCGTGGCTACACCTTC. Protein product: CASSLFRGLSFRGYTF.

This clonotype was recorded many times. CDR3 coding DNA: TGTGCCAGCAGCCCCGGGGCAGGGGCCACCTACGAGCAGTACGTC. It specifies CASSPGAGATYEQYV. The V and J genes are TRBV9 and TRBJ2-7; TRBD1 is a possible D gene (6 bases). V lost 4 bases to trimming and J lost 2 bases, with 16 bases between them. This CDR3 contains 15 residues. From germline, CDR1 is SGDLS and CDR2 YYNGEE.

In this sample, this clonotype turned up a few times. The chain uses TRBV7-9 and TRBJ1-6; no clear D. The CDR3 consists of 17 residues. The ends were cut back, 1 base at V and 0 bases at J, with 10 bases in the middle. Germline values: CDR1 SEHNR, CDR2 FQNEAQ (reference sequence). The CDR3 DNA sequence: TGTGCCAGCAGCTTAGTAGGCAGACTCTCCTATAATTCACCCCTCCACTTT. Translated: CASSLVGRLSYNSPLHF.

This clonotype showed up many times. The chain recombines TRBV4-1 with TRBJ2-1; D might be TRBD2 (5 bases). Germline loops: CDR1 MGHRA, CDR2 YSYEKL. Trimming took off 0 bases at V and 8 bases at J, with 14 bases between the two ends. The CDR3 is 15 residues long. In DNA form, the CDR3 reads TGCGCCAGCAGCCAAGAGCGACGGGGAGTCGATGAGCAGTTCTTC. The encoded protein is CASSQERRGVDEQFF.

This clonotype occurred many times. The chain joins TRBV7-6 to TRBJ2-3; D gene uncertain. CDR3 length equals 17 residues. The V gene's germline CDR1 is SGHVS and CDR2 FNYEAQ. V lost 3 bases to trimming and J lost 0 bases, with 16 bases between them. CDR3 in amino acids: CASSLALSDLSTDTQYF. The CDR3 nucleotides read TGTGCCAGCAGCTTGGCCCTTTCGGACCTAAGCACAGATACGCAGTATTTT.

This clonotype was counted at least ten times. The gene calls are TRBV6-5 and TRBJ2-7; 8 bases align to TRBD1. Per germline, CDR1 MNHEY and CDR2 SVGAGI. The V gene end was trimmed by 4 bases and the J gene end by 5 bases; junction bases not matched to a gene: 4. The length of the CDR3 is 13 residues. The CDR3 sequence is CASSWTGSDEQYV. CDR3 DNA sequence: TGTGCCAGCAGTTGGACAGGGTCCGACGAGCAGTACGTC.

The chain recombines TRBV15 with TRBJ2-7; 8 bases are shared with TRBD2. This CDR3 is built from 15 residues. The germline V gene encodes CDR1 LNHNV and CDR2 YYDKDF (reference sequence). Here the CDR3 reads CVQRAGGPRAYEQYV. The DNA of the CDR3 is TGTGTACAACGGGCGGGGGGACCTAGAGCCTACGAGCAGTACGTC.

This clonotype was detected many times. V and J are TRBV5-1 and TRBJ1-2, with D tentatively TRBD1 (6 bases). CDR1 is SGHRS and CDR2 is YFSETQ in the germline V gene. The CDR3 covers 14 residues. V lost 3 bases, J lost 4 bases, and 13 bases lay in between. As DNA, the CDR3 is TGCGCCAGCAGCTCCCGGGACACCTTCTATGGCTACACCTTC. Translating it yields CASSSRDTFYGYTF. The variable domain in full, with the rest retrieved from reference TRBV5-1 and TRBJ1-2, is KAGVTQTPRYLIKTRGQQVTLSCSPISGHRSVSWYQQTPGQGLQFLFEYFSETQRNKGNFPGRFSGRQFSNSRSEMNVSTLELGDSALYLCASSSRDTFYGYTFGSGTRLTVV.

This clonotype was seen ten or more times. The genes are TRBV7-6 and TRBJ1-1; TRBD1 might be the D (5 bases). V was trimmed by 3 bases and J by 1 base, leaving 9 bases between them. The CDR3 spans 14 residues. Germline CDR1 is SGHVS and CDR2 is FNYEAQ. The CDR3 DNA reads TGTGCCAGCAGCTTGATGGGGGGGAACACTGAAGCTTTCTTT. It yields the protein CASSLMGGNTEAFF.

The chain is built from TRBV20-1 and TRBJ1-4, with D unresolved. The CDR3 length is 14 residues. Deletions cut 3 bases from V and 7 bases from J, with 15 bases between. The V gene's germline CDR1 is DFQATT and CDR2 SNEGSKA (reference sequence). CDR3 bases: TGCAGTGCTAGCAGTGGTCGGATCCTTGAAAAACTGTTTTTT. Protein product: CSASSGRILEKLFF.

This clonotype was counted between two and nine times. The chain has TRBV4-3 and TRBJ2-1, with D unresolved. Germline V CDR1 and CDR2: LGHNA, YSLEER. Trimming stripped 2 bases from V and 0 bases from J, with 17 bases between. The length of the CDR3 is 18 residues. CDR3 bases: TGCGCCAGCAGCCAACCTCCTTGGGCTGGCCCCTCCTACAATGAGCAGTTCTTC. The encoded protein is CASSQPPWAGPSYNEQFF.

This clonotype was recorded many times. The chain employs TRBV5-1 and TRBJ2-3, with D possibly matching TRBD2 (6 bases). The germline V gene has CDR1 SGHRS and CDR2 YFSETQ. There are 15 residues in the CDR3. V lost 3 bases and J lost 1, with 12 bases in between. The CDR3 region has the DNA TGCGCCAGCAGCTCCGGGGGATACGGCACAGATACGCAGTATTTT. Translation: CASSSGGYGTDTQYF.

This clonotype occurred many times. As DNA, the CDR3 is TGTGCCAGCAGCGCGCAGGGTCTTACCAATGAGCAGTTCTTC. Amino acid sequence: CASSAQGLTNEQFF. The chain combines TRBV7-3 with TRBJ2-1; a possible D gene is TRBD1 (5 bases). V dropped 5 bases and J dropped 6 bases, with 14 bases sitting between them. This CDR3 has 14 residues. The germline CDR1 and CDR2 sequences are SGHTA and FQGTGA.

This clonotype was found a few times. The chain couples TRBV20-1 to TRBJ2-5; D is uncertain. The germline gives CDR1 DFQATT, CDR2 SNEGSKA (reference sequence). The CDR3 length is 13 residues. The V gene lost 6 bases and the J gene lost 5 bases, with 16 bases spanning the gap. The CDR3 sequence: CSASNLIGETQYF. DNA for the CDR3: TGCAGTGCCTCCAACTTGATAGGGGAGACCCAGTACTTC.

The CDR3 loop reads CASSFATSGEETQYF. The CDR3 nucleotides read TGTGCCAGCAGTTTTGCGACTAGCGGAGAAGAGACCCAGTACTTC. The chain combines TRBV12-3 or TRBV12-4 with TRBJ2-5; 9 nucleotides line up with TRBD2. Trimming removed 3 bases from V and 3 bases from J; junction bases left unmatched: 5. The CDR3 runs to 15 residues.

In this sample, this clonotype turned up many times. The CDR3 loop is CASSYRNTEAFF. DNA for the CDR3: TGTGCCAGCAGTTACAGAAACACTGAAGCTTTCTTT. The J gene is TRBJ1-1, the V gene TRBV6-2 or TRBV6-3, with unresolved D. V was clipped by 2 bases and J by 2 bases, with 3 bases between them. Germline loops: CDR1 MNHEY, CDR2 SVGEGT. This CDR3 region has 12 residues.

The chain is built from TRBV15 and TRBJ2-3; 8 bases match TRBD1. CDR3 length equals 14 residues. V shed 8 bases, J shed 1 base, and the junction held 5 bases outside the gene matches. CDR1 and CDR2 from the germline V gene are LNHNV and YYDKDF (reference sequence). CDR3 sequence reads: CATAQGAGTDTQYF. The CDR3 region has the DNA TGTGCCACCGCTCAGGGGGCCGGCACAGATACGCAGTATTTT.

Many counts were recorded for this clonotype. J is TRBJ1-3 and V is TRBV20-1; the D is unclear. CDR3 length equals 17 residues. Germline V gives CDR1 DFQATT, CDR2 SNEGSKA (reference sequence). CDR3 nucleotide sequence: TGCAGCGCCACCGGCAGGTCACCACCTACTCTGGAAAGGACCATATATTTT. Translating gives CSATGRSPPTLERTIYF.

The chain links TRBV25-1 to TRBJ2-5, with D unclear. Trimming stripped 3 bases from V and 5 bases from J, with 10 bases between. Germline-derived CDR1 and CDR2 are MGHDK and SYGVNS. The CDR3 covers 13 residues. CDR3 residues: CASSDSFSETQYF. The CDR3 DNA is TGTGCCAGCAGTGATAGCTTCTCGGAGACCCAGTACTTC. The full variable domain, in which reference TRBV25-1 and TRBJ2-5 provide the parts outside the CDR3, is EADIYQTPRYLVIGTGKKITLECSQTMGHDKMYWYQQDPGMELHLIHYSYGVNSTEKGDLSSESTVSRIRTEHFPLTLESARPSHTSQYLCASSDSFSETQYFGPGTRLLVL.

This clonotype was recorded many times. The chain employs TRBV7-2 and TRBJ2-7, with 9 bases aligning to TRBD2. V lost 5 bases, J lost 6 bases, and 14 bases stayed unmatched. In germline, CDR1 is SGHTA, CDR2 FQGNSA. This CDR3 region has 16 residues. The CDR3 DNA sequence: TGTGCCAGCAGCCGCTTTCTAGCGGGGATAACACTCGAGCAGTACTTC. This sequence encodes CASSRFLAGITLEQYF.